These 13 T cell receptor beta chains were sequenced from one sample in a study of OX40 agonist ivuxolimab in advanced cancers. Generated by immunoSEQ multiplex PCR, the TCRdb table keeps only in-frame clones and is missing some. The sample holds around 90,000 clones, around nine tenths seen once. The sequences come from CD4+ or CD8+ T cells sorted from blood, collected in a trial of the OX40 agonist ivuxolimab. Receptors originate from an adult with an advanced solid tumor such as melanoma, head and neck, liver or kidney cancer.

The CDR3 coding sequence is TGCGCCAGCAGCCCGGTAGTAGGGGAAGCAGATACGCAGTATTTT. Protein: CASSPVVGEADTQYF. This sequence joins TRBV5-1 and TRBJ2-3, with D possibly TRBD1 on 5 matching bases. Germline values: CDR1 SGHRS, CDR2 YFSETQ. The V end lost 4 bases, the J end lost 4 bases, and 16 bases lay between the germline ends. This CDR3 comprises 15 residues.

This chain joins TRBV19 and TRBJ1-2; 7 bases align to TRBD1. J gave up 1 base and V 6 bases, and 5 bases lay outside the gene matches. Germline V gives CDR1 LNHDA, CDR2 SQIVND (reference sequence). This CDR3 has 14 amino acids. DNA of the CDR3: TGTGCCAGTAGCCGGGACAGCCTTAACTATGGCTACACCTTC. Its protein product is CASSRDSLNYGYTF.

The chain links TRBV11-2 to TRBJ1-2; no clear D. From germline, CDR1 is SGHAT and CDR2 FQNNGV. Trimming stripped 3 bases from V and 0 bases from J, with 8 bases between. There are 14 residues in the CDR3. The CDR3 DNA reads as TGTGCCAGCAGCTTCAGCGGTGCTAACTATGGCTACACCTTC. The encoded protein is CASSFSGANYGYTF.

The chain recombines TRBV30 with TRBJ1-2; 8 positions match TRBD1. The CDR3 contains 14 residues. With 0 bases clipped from V and 6 bases from J, the junction kept 6 bases outside the gene matches. Germline V gene sequence: CDR1 GTSNPN, CDR2 SVGIG (reference sequence). CDR3 protein: CAWSVSGQGHGYTF. CDR3 nucleotide sequence: TGTGCCTGGAGTGTTTCCGGACAGGGTCATGGCTACACCTTC.

The rearrangement uses TRBV6-4 and TRBJ1-1, with TRBD1 as a possible D gene (5 bases). The CDR3 length is 14 residues. The germline V gene encodes CDR1 MRHNA and CDR2 SNTAGT. V lost 2 bases and J lost 1, with 8 bases in between. The CDR3 DNA is TGTGCCAGCAGTGACCCGAGGGGGAACACTGAAGCTTTCTTT. It encodes CASSDPRGNTEAFF.

The genes are TRBV18 and TRBJ2-5; the D call may be TRBD1 or TRBD2 (5 bases each). CDR3 length equals 14 residues. Trimming cost V 0 bases and J 4 bases, with 9 bases left between them. From germline, CDR1 is KGHSH and CDR2 LQKENI. The CDR3 reads CASSPPGVGETQYF. CDR3 DNA: TGTGCCAGCTCACCACCGGGGGTGGGAGAGACCCAGTACTTC.

The J gene is TRBJ1-6, the V gene TRBV25-1, with D possibly matching TRBD1 (5 bases). Per germline, CDR1 MGHDK and CDR2 SYGVNS. CDR3 length: 15 amino acids. The V gene lost 4 bases and the J gene lost 10 bases, with 17 bases spanning the gap. In DNA, the CDR3 is TGTGCCAGCAGTGCCCGGTTGCAGGGTGAATCACCCCTCCACTTT. Its translation is CASSARLQGESPLHF. Full variable domain (rest looked up from reference TRBV25-1 and TRBJ1-6): EADIYQTPRYLVIGTGKKITLECSQTMGHDKMYWYQQDPGMELHLIHYSYGVNSTEKGDLSSESTVSRIRTEHFPLTLESARPSHTSQYLCASSARLQGESPLHFGNGTRLTVT.

J is TRBJ2-7 and V is TRBV27, with 7 bases matching TRBD1. CDR3 length: 16 residues. Germline loops: CDR1 MNHEY, CDR2 SMNVEV (reference sequence). J was trimmed by 6 bases and V by 2 bases; bases with no gene match: 13. The CDR3 reads CASSLGATGRPGEQYF. CDR3 DNA sequence: TGTGCCAGCAGTTTAGGTGCGACAGGGCGCCCGGGCGAGCAGTACTTC.

The CDR3, as DNA: TGTGCCAGCTCACCTAGTCGGTTGGGGAGTAATGAAAAACTGTTTTTT. As protein: CASSPSRLGSNEKLFF. This sequence joins TRBV18 and TRBJ1-4; D is unresolved. Germline CDR1 reads KGHSH; CDR2 reads LQKENI. The V gene lost 3 bases and the J gene lost 4 bases, with 15 bases spanning the gap. The CDR3 has 16 residues.

The genes are TRBV4-2 and TRBJ2-7; 8 bases line up with TRBD2. The ends lost 1 base at V and 6 bases at J; junction bases unmatched: 11. CDR1 and CDR2 from the germline V gene are LGHNA and YNFKEQ. The CDR3 is made up of 16 amino acids. This CDR3 reads CASSQVLPGLGGEQYF. The DNA for the CDR3 is TGTGCCAGCAGCCAAGTTTTACCGGGACTAGGTGGCGAGCAGTACTTC.

V and J are TRBV5-4 and TRBJ2-1; TRBD2 aligns across 9 bases. The CDR3 spans 15 residues. Germline-derived CDR1 and CDR2 are SGHNT and YYREEE (reference sequence). V lost 4 bases, J lost 6 bases, and 8 bases stayed unmatched. In DNA, the CDR3 is TGTGCCAGCAGCGGTATAGCGGGGGACCCCAATGAGCAGTTCTTC. It translates to CASSGIAGDPNEQFF.

The chain recombines TRBV27 with TRBJ2-3; 11 bases line up with TRBD2. V trimming: 6 bases; J trimming: 4 bases; junction bases outside the gene matches: 6. This CDR3 comprises 15 residues. Germline V gene lookup returns CDR1 MNHEY and CDR2 SMNVEV (reference sequence). CDR3 protein: CASSLSGGAPDTQYF. In DNA, the CDR3 is TGTGCCAGCAGCCTTAGCGGGGGGGCACCAGATACGCAGTATTTT.

The V and J genes are TRBV10-3 and TRBJ2-3, with D perhaps assigned TRBD1 or TRBD2 (5 bases each). Germline V gene lookup returns CDR1 ENHRY and CDR2 SYGVKD. This CDR3 has 15 amino acids. The V gene lost 6 bases and the J gene lost 1 base, with 14 bases spanning the gap. The CDR3 DNA reads TGTGCCATCAGGGGTGGGGACCGGGGCACAGATACGCAGTATTTT. This translates into CAIRGGDRGTDTQYF.